This T cell receptor (beta chain) is from a study of response to subunit inactivated influenza vaccine. Study findings and constraints: There was a suggestion from the authors that each seasonal influenza vaccination recruits few new T cells.

The CDR3 is 13 residues long. Germline-derived CDR1 and CDR2 are MNHNY and SVGAGI (reference sequence). Trimming removed 8 bases from V and 7 bases from J, with 17 bases in between. Comments on this clonotype: What it binds is unknown.

Each CDR3 protein gets one entry after TCRdb re-called the RT-PCR reads with MiXCR. The sample lists around 850,000 distinct CDR3 sequences, approximately 17% occurring once. The source is a man between 45 and 60 years old who received an inactivated influenza vaccine. The material was PBMCs from blood, obtained around 5 days after vaccination. The chain uses TRBV6-6 and TRBJ1-1, with D possibly TRBD1 on 6 matching bases. The CDR3: CASGTSWTVEAFF. CDR3 nucleotide sequence: TGTGCCAGCGGGACCTCCTGGACAGTTGAAGCTTTCTTT.